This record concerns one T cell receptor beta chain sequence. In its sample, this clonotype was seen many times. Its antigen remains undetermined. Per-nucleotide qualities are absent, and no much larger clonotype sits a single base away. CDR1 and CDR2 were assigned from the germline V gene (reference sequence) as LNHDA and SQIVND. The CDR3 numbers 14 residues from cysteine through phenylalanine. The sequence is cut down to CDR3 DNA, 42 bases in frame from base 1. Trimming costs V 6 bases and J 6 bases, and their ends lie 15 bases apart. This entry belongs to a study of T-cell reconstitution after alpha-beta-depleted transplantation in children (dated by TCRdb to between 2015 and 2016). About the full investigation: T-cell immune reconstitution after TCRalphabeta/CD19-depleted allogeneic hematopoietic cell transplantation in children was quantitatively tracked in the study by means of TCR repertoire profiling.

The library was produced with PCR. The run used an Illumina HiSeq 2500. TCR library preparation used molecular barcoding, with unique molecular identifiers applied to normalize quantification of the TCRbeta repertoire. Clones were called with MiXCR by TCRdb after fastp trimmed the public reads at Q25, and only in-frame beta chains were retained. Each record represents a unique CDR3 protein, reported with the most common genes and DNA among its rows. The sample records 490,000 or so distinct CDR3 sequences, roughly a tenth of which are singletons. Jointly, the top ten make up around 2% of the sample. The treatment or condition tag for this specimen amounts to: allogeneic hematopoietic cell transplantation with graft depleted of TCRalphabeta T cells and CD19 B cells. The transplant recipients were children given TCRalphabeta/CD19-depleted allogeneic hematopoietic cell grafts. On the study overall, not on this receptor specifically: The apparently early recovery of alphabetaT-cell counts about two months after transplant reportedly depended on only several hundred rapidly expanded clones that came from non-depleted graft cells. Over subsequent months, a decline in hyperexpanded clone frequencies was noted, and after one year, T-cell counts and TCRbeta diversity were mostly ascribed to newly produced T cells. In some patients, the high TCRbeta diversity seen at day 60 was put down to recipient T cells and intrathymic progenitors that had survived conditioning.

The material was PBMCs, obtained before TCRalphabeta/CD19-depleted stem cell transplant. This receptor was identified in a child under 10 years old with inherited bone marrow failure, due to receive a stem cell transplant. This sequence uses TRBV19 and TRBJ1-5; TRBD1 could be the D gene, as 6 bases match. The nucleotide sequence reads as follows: TGTGCCAGTAGCATGATCGGGGGGCCTCAGCCCCAGCATTTT. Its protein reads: CASSMIGGPQPQHF.